The clone carrying this TCR beta chain has a handful of counts. This record comes from a study of T cell responses to AZD1222 COVID-19 vaccine. Profiled with immunoSEQ multiplex PCR; TCRdb holds only in-frame clones, not every one. The sample includes 150,000 to 200,000 clones, approximately 90% of them seen just once. The CDR3 extends over 18 amino acids. The germline V gene encodes CDR1 SGHTA and CDR2 FQGNSA. Unmatched junction bases numbered 13, after V lost 4 bases and J lost 0 bases. Sample: peripheral blood, taken 28 days after the second AZD1222 dose. The V gene is TRBV7-2, the J gene TRBJ2-3; TRBD2 agrees at 7 bases. This sequence was found in an adult who received the AZD1222 COVID-19 vaccine. The DNA for the CDR3 is TGTGCCAGCAGCTGGCTTCCTAGCGGCCTTAATAGCACAGATACGCAGTATTTT. Translating it yields CASSWLPSGLNSTDTQYF.